This TCR beta chain was documented in a study of T cells in Graves' hyperthyroidism and ophthalmopathy. The CDR3 loop spans 13 amino acids. V shed 5 bases and J shed 0 bases, with 8 bases lying between them. The germline V gene has CDR1 LGHNT and CDR2 FRNRAP. Amplified regions were TCR beta CDR3 sequences from RNA transcripts. Using the HTBI primer set, a first-round RT-PCR was run on the TCR CDR3. Via MiXCR, TCRdb re-called the multiplex PCR reads, giving one row per CDR3 protein. The sample holds 560,000 or so distinct CDR3 sequences; around 20% are singletons and the top ten take 47%. This clonotype originated in a man aged 40-49 years with Graves' ophthalmopathy. Sequencing used blood. The V gene is TRBV12-5, the J gene TRBJ2-7; D is ambiguous. CDR3 in amino acids: CASGLPLSYEQYF. CDR3 DNA sequence: TGTGCTAGTGGTCTCCCACTCTCCTACGAGCAGTACTTC.